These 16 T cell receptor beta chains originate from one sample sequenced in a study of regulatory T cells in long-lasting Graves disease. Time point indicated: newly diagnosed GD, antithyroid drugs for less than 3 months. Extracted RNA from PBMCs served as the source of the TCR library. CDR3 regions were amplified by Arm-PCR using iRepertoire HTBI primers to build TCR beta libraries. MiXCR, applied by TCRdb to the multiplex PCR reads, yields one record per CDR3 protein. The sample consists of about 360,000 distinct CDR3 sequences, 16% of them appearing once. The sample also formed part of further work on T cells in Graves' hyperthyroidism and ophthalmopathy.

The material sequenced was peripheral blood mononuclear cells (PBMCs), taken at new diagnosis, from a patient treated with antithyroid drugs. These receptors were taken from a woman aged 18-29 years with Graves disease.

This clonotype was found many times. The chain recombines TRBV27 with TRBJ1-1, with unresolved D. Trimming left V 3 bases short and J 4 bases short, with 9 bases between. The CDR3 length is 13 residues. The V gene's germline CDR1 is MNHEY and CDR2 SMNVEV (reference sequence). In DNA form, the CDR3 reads TGTGCCAGCAGTTTGGGCGTCGTCACTGAAGCTTTCTTT. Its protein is CASSLGVVTEAFF.

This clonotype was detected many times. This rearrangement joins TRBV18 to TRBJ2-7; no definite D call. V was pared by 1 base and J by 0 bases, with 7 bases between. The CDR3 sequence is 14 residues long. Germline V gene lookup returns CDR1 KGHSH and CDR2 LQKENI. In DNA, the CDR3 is TGTGCCAGCTCACCACAGGGATTCTCCTACGAGCAGTACTTC. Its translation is CASSPQGFSYEQYF.

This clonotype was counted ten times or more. CDR3 coding DNA: TGTGCCAGCAGCCGCACTAGCGGGGGAGAGGCAGATACGCAGTATTTT. This encodes CASSRTSGGEADTQYF. The rearrangement uses TRBV28 and TRBJ2-3; TRBD2 matches 11 bases. Germline V CDR1 and CDR2: MDHEN, SYDVKM. The CDR3 runs 16 residues. The V and J ends lost 6 bases and 4 bases, in that order; junction bases with no gene match: 9.

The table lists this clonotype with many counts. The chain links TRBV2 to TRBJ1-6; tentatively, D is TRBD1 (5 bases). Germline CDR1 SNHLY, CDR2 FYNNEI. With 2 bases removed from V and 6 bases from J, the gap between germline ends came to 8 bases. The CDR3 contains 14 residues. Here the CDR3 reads CASSERGSNSPLHF. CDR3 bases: TGTGCCAGCAGTGAAAGGGGTAGTAATTCACCCCTCCACTTT.

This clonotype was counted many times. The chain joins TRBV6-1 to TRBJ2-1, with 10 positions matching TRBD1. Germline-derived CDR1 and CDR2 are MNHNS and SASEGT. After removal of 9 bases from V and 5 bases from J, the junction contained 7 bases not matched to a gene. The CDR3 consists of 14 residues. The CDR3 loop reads CASAMGQGNNEQFF. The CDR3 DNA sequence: TGTGCCAGTGCAATGGGACAGGGGAACAATGAGCAGTTCTTC.

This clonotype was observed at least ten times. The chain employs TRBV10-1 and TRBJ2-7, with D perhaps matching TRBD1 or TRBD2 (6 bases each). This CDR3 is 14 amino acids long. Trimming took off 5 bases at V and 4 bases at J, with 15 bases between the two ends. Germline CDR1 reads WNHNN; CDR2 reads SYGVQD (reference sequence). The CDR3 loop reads CASSQSRGGYEQYF. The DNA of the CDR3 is TGCGCCAGCAGTCAATCCCGAGGGGGGTACGAGCAGTACTTC.

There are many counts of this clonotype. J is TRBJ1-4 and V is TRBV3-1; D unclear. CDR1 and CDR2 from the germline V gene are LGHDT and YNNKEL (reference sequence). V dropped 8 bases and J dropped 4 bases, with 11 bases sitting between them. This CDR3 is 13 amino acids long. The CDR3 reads CASANSRNEKLFF. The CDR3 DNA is TGTGCCAGCGCGAATTCCCGTAATGAAAAACTGTTTTTT.

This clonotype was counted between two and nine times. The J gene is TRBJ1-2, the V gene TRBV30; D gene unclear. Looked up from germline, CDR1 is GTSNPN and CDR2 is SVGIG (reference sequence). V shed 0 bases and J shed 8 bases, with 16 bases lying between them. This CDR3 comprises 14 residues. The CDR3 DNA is TGTGCCTGGAGTGTACCCGAGACGGAAGAGGGCTACACCTTC. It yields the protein CAWSVPETEEGYTF.

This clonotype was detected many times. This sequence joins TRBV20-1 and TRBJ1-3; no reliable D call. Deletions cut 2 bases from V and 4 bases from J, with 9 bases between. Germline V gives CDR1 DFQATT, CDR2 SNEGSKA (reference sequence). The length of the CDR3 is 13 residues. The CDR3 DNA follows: TGCAGTGCTAGATCGGGGTTCGGAAACACCATATATTTT. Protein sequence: CSARSGFGNTIYF.

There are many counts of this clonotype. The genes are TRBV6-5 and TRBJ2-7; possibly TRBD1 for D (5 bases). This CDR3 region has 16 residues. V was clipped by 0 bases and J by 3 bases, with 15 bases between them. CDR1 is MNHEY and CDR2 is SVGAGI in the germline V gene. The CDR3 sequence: CASSYSQGGLGYEQYF. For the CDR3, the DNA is TGTGCCAGCAGTTACTCCCAGGGTGGCCTTGGCTACGAGCAGTACTTC.

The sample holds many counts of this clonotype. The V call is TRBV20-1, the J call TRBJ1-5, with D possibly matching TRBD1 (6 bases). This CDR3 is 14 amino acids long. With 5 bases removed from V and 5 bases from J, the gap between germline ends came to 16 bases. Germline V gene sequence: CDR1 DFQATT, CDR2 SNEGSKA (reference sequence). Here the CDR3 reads CSASLGGADQPQHF. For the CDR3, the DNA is TGCAGTGCTTCCCTGGGGGGGGCGGATCAGCCCCAGCATTTT.

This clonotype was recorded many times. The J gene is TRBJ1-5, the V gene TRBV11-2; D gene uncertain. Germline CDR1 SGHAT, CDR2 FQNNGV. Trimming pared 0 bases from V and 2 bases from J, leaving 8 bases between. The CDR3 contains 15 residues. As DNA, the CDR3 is TGTGCCAGCAGCTTAGATCCAAAGGGCAATCAGCCCCAGCATTTT. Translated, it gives CASSLDPKGNQPQHF.

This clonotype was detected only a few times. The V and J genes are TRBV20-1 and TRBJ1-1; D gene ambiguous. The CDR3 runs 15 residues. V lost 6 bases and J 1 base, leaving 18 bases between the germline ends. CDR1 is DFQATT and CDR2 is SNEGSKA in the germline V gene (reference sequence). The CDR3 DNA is TGCAGTGCCGGTAAATTCCAACTCTCGAACACTGAAGCTTTCTTT. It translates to CSAGKFQLSNTEAFF.

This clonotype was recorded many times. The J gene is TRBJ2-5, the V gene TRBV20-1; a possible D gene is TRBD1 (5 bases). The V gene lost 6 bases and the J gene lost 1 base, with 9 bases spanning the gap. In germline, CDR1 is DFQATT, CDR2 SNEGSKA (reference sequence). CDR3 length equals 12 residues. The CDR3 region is CSARTPQETQYF. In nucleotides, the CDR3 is TGCAGTGCCCGGACACCCCAAGAGACCCAGTACTTC.

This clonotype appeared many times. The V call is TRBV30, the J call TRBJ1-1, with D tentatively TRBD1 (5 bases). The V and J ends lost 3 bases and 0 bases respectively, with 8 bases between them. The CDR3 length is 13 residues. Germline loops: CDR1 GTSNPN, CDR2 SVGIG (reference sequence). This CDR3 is CAWRGLLNTEAFF. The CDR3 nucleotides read TGTGCCTGGAGGGGACTCTTGAACACTGAAGCTTTCTTT. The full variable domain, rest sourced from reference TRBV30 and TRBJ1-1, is SQTIHQWPATLVQPVGSPLSLECTVEGTSNPNLYWYRQAAGRGLQLLFYSVGIGQISSEVPQNLSASRPQDRQFILSSKKLLLSDSGFYLCAWRGLLNTEAFFGQGTRLTVV.

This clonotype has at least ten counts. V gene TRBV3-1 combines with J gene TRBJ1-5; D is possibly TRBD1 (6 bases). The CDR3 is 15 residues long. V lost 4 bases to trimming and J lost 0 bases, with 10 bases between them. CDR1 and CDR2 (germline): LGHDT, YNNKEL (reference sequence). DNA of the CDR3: TGTGCCAGCAGCCCGAGGGGGGATAGCAATCAGCCCCAGCATTTT. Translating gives CASSPRGDSNQPQHF.